These 14 T cell receptor beta chains originate from one sample sequenced in a study of blood T cell repertoires in COVID-19. The repertoire was sequenced with immunoSEQ multiplex PCR; TCRdb's copy has only in-frame clones and lacks some. The table lists some 210,000 clones, around 80% of them singletons. The source material was peripheral blood. These receptors were obtained from a human donor in a cohort sampled during active COVID-19.

This chain links TRBV7-9 with TRBJ2-5; D possibly corresponds to TRBD1 (7 bases). CDR1 is SEHNR and CDR2 is FQNEAQ in the germline V gene (reference sequence). Between the trimmed V and J ends, which lost 2 bases and 4 bases, there was a span of 11 bases. The CDR3 has 14 residues. The CDR3 is CASSLRQGGETQYF. The CDR3 bases are TGTGCCAGCAGCTTACGCCAGGGGGGAGAGACCCAGTACTTC.

This clone is a singleton in its sample. The chain carries TRBV4-2 and TRBJ1-4; D may be TRBD1 (5 bases). V gave up 1 base and J gave up 8 bases, with 23 bases separating them. Germline loops: CDR1 LGHNA, CDR2 YNFKEQ. There are 18 residues in the CDR3. The CDR3 is CASSQGPGGEGVREKLFF. DNA of the CDR3: TGTGCCAGCAGCCAAGGTCCCGGGGGGGAGGGAGTTAGGGAAAAACTGTTTTTT.

This chain links TRBV6-1 with TRBJ2-3; 7 positions agree with TRBD2. The CDR3 extends over 15 amino acids. The junction had 6 bases not matched to a gene; V was cut back by 3 bases and J by 3 bases. The germline gives CDR1 MNHNS, CDR2 SASEGT. The CDR3 DNA is TGTGCCAGCAGTGATATTGGGGGGGTTACAGATACGCAGTATTTT. It codes for CASSDIGGVTDTQYF.

V is TRBV5-1 and J is TRBJ2-3; D not resolved. The CDR3 covers 16 residues. With 0 bases removed from V and 2 bases from J, the gap between germline ends came to 13 bases. Germline V gene sequence: CDR1 SGHRS, CDR2 YFSETQ. The CDR3 DNA sequence: TGCGCCAGCAGCTTGGGTTTTGAGTCATACACAGATACGCAGTATTTT. Translating it yields CASSLGFESYTDTQYF. The full variable domain, with the rest looked up from reference TRBV5-1 and TRBJ2-3, is KAGVTQTPRYLIKTRGQQVTLSCSPISGHRSVSWYQQTPGQGLQFLFEYFSETQRNKGNFPGRFSGRQFSNSRSEMNVSTLELGDSALYLCASSLGFESYTDTQYFGPGTRLTVL.

This clone appeared a few times. The rearrangement uses TRBV5-4 and TRBJ2-1; D may be TRBD1 (6 bases). V gave up 4 bases and J gave up 3 bases, with 20 bases separating them. From germline, CDR1 is SGHNT and CDR2 YYREEE (reference sequence). CDR3 length equals 17 residues. As DNA, the CDR3 is TGTGCCAGCAGCCCTAGACCCACAGGGATGGGCTACAATGAGCAGTTCTTC. As protein: CASSPRPTGMGYNEQFF.

The chain links TRBV6-4 to TRBJ2-1; D remains ambiguous. CDR1 and CDR2 from the germline V gene are MRHNA and SNTAGT. The germline V and J ends were trimmed by 2 bases and 0 bases, with 8 bases remaining between them. The CDR3 has 15 amino acids. CDR3 protein: CASSDRQNSYNEQFF. The CDR3 DNA follows: TGTGCCAGCAGTGACAGACAAAACTCCTACAATGAGCAGTTCTTC.

The CDR3 DNA sequence: TGTGCCAGCAGCTTAGCAGGGACAGGGGGTGATGGCCAGTACTTC. This sequence encodes CASSLAGTGGDGQYF. This sequence joins TRBV7-9 and TRBJ2-5; 11 bases match TRBD1. In germline, CDR1 is SEHNR, CDR2 FQNEAQ (reference sequence). This CDR3 has 15 amino acids. The V segment lost 0 bases and the J segment 10 bases; nucleotides outside the gene matches: 7.

The chain combines TRBV18 with TRBJ1-1, with D possibly TRBD1 on 5 matching bases. This CDR3 comprises 17 residues. Germline CDR1 reads KGHSH; CDR2 reads LQKENI. V lost 3 bases and J lost 0, with 17 bases in between. The CDR3 loop is CASSPQGRGLMNTEAFF. Here the CDR3 DNA reads TGTGCCAGCTCACCCCAGGGAAGGGGCCTAATGAACACTGAAGCTTTCTTT.

CDR3 in amino acids: CASSFPGENTQYF. DNA of the CDR3: TGTGCCAGCAGCTTCCCAGGGGAAAATACGCAGTATTTT. This chain links TRBV7-8 with TRBJ2-3, with a possible D match to TRBD1 (6 bases). Trimming removed 3 bases at V and 7 bases at J, with 11 bases between. The CDR3 consists of 13 residues. Germline CDR1 and CDR2: SGHVS and FQNEAQ.

The chain carries TRBV19 and TRBJ2-5; 14 positions agree with TRBD2. Germline CDR1 is LNHDA and CDR2 is SQIVND (reference sequence). The CDR3 loop spans 16 amino acids. J lost 3 bases, V lost 9 bases, and 9 bases had no gene match. Written as DNA, the CDR3 is TGTGCCAGATGGGGACTAGCGGGAGTGAATAAAGAGACCCAGTACTTC. It specifies CARWGLAGVNKETQYF.

The chain uses TRBV10-2 and TRBJ2-1, with TRBD1 matching over 9 bases. Losses at the gene ends were 6 bases for V and 6 bases for J; bases not matched to a gene: 12. The CDR3 has 16 amino acids. Germline CDR1 is WSHSY and CDR2 is SAAADI. CDR3 sequence reads: CASRTDRGTGSNEQFF. Here the CDR3 DNA reads TGCGCCAGCAGAACAGACCGGGGGACAGGGTCCAATGAGCAGTTCTTC.

This chain links TRBV30 with TRBJ1-1; D unclear. Germline V gene data show CDR1 as GTSNPN and CDR2 as SVGIG (reference sequence). The CDR3 is made up of 11 amino acids. V was trimmed by 4 bases and J by 11 bases, leaving 14 bases between them. Here the CDR3 reads CAWNYPGEAFF. CDR3 nucleotides: TGTGCCTGGAACTATCCCGGTGAGGCTTTCTTT. The full variable domain, its missing parts supplied by reference TRBV30 and TRBJ1-1, is SQTIHQWPATLVQPVGSPLSLECTVEGTSNPNLYWYRQAAGRGLQLLFYSVGIGQISSEVPQNLSASRPQDRQFILSSKKLLLSDSGFYLCAWNYPGEAFFGQGTRLTVV.

This clone was observed a single time. This chain links TRBV10-3 with TRBJ2-5; D gene unclear. Looked up from germline, CDR1 is ENHRY and CDR2 is SYGVKD. Trimming took 0 bases from V and 5 from J, leaving 7 bases between them. The CDR3 runs 13 residues. Here the CDR3 DNA reads TGTGCCATCAGTGAGTCGCCAGTCGAGACCCAGTACTTC. Its protein is CAISESPVETQYF.

This chain connects TRBV5-6 to TRBJ1-1; tentatively, D is TRBD1 (6 bases). This CDR3 is 15 amino acids long. Trimming took off 1 base at V and 7 bases at J, with 17 bases between the two ends. Germline CDR1 SGHDT, CDR2 YYEEEE. The chain's CDR3 is CASSLTGSPHSEAFF. The CDR3 DNA follows: TGTGCCAGCAGCTTGACAGGGAGTCCCCACAGTGAAGCTTTCTTT.